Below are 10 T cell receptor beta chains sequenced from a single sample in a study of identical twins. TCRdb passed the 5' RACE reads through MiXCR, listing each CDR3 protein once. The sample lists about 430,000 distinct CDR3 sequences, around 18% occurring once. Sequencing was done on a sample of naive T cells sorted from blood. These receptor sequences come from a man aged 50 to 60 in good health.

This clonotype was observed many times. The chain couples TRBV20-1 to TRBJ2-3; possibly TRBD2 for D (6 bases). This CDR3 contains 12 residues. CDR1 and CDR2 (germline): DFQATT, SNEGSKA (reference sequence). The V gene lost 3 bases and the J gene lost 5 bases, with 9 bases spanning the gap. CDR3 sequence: CSARWEVDTQYF. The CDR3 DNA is TGCAGTGCTAGGTGGGAGGTAGATACGCAGTATTTT.

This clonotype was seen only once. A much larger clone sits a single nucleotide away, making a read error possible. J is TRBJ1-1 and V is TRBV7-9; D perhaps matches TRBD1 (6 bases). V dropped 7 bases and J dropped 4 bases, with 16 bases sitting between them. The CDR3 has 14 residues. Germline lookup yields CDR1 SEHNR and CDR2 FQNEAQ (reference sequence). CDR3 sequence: CASNFTGAGTEAFF. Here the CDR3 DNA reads TGTGCCAGCAACTTCACGGGGGCCGGCACTGAAGCTTTCTTT.

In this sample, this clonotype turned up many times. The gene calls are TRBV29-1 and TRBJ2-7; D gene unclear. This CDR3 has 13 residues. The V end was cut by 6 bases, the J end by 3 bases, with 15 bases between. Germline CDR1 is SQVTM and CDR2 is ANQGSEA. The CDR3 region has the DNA TGCAGCGTAAGGACCGTCGGCGGCTACGAGCAGTACTTC. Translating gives CSVRTVGGYEQYF.

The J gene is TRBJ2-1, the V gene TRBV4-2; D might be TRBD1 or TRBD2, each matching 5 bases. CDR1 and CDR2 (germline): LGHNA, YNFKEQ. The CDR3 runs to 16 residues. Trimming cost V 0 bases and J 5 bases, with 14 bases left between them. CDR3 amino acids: CASSQEGTPGHNEQFF. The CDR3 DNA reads TGTGCCAGCAGCCAAGAGGGGACCCCCGGCCACAATGAGCAGTTCTTC.

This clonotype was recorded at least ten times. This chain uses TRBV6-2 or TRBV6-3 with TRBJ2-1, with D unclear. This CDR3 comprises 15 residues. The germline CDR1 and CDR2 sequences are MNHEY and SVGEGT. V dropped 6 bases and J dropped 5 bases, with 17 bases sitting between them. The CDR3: CASRPTVNGNNEQFF. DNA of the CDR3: TGTGCCAGCAGACCGACCGTTAACGGAAACAATGAGCAGTTCTTC.

CDR3 nucleotide sequence: TGCGCCAGCAGCCCACGGTTGCCGGGAGTAAACACTGAAGCTTTCTTT. Its translation is CASSPRLPGVNTEAFF. This chain connects TRBV4-1 to TRBJ1-1; D is ambiguous. Germline CDR1 is MGHRA and CDR2 is YSYEKL. CDR3 length equals 16 residues. V lost 4 bases to trimming and J lost 2 bases, with 17 bases between them.

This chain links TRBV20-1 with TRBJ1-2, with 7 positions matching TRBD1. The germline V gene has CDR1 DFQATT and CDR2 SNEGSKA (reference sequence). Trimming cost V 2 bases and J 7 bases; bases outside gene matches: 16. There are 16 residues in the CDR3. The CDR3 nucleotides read TGCAGTGCTAGATCCACCCGGGACAGAAGTAGTAGTGGCTACACCTTC. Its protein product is CSARSTRDRSSSGYTF.

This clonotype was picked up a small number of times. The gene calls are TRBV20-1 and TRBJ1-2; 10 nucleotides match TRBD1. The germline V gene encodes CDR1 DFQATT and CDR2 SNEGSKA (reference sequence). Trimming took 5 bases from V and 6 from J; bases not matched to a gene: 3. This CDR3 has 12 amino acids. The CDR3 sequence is CSAPGTGDGYTF. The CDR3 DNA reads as TGCAGTGCTCCCGGGACAGGGGATGGCTACACCTTC.

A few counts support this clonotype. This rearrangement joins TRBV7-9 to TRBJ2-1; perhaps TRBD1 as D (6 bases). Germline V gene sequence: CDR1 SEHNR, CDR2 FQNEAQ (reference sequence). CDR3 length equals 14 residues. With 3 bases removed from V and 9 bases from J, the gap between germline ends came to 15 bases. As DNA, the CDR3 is TGTGCCAGCAGCTTGAGGGGGTCCAAGAGTGAGCAGTTCTTC. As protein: CASSLRGSKSEQFF.

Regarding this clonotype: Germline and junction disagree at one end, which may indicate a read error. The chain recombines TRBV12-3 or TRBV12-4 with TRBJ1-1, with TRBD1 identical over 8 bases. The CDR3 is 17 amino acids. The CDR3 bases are TGTGCCAGCAGTTTATTTGCAGGGGGCAACGCGAACTCTGAAGCTTTCTTT. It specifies CASSLFAGGNANSEAFF.